These 21 T cell receptor beta chains originate from one sample sequenced in a study of siplizumab effects on memory and regulatory T cells. Sequencing used immunoSEQ multiplex PCR; TCRdb keeps in-frame clones, though not all of them. This table has 87,000 or so clones, around 94% appearing once. The sample consisted of non-Treg CD4+ T cells sorted from blood. The receptor set was obtained from a human donor in good health.

The CDR3, as DNA: TGTGCCAGTAGTATAGCGGGCGGCTCCTACGAGCAGTACTTC. It translates to CASSIAGGSYEQYF. V is TRBV19 and J is TRBJ2-7; D not resolved. CDR3 size: 14 residues. From germline, CDR1 is LNHDA and CDR2 SQIVND (reference sequence). The V end lost 1 base, the J end lost 0 bases, and 7 bases lay between the germline ends. Using reference TRBV19 and TRBJ2-7 for the parts outside the CDR3, the full variable domain is DGGITQSPKYLFRKEGQNVTLSCEQNLNHDAMYWYRQDPGQGLRLIYYSQIVNDFQKGDIAEGYSVSREKKESFPLTVTSAQKNPTAFYLCASSIAGGSYEQYFGPGTRLTVT.

This sequence joins TRBV14 and TRBJ2-7; 10 nucleotides agree with TRBD2. The germline gives CDR1 SGHDN, CDR2 FVKESK. This CDR3 comprises 15 residues. V shed 1 base, J shed 5 bases, and the junction held 5 bases outside the gene matches. CDR3 nucleotides: TGTGCCAGCAGCCAAGGGCTAGCGGGGGTGAACGAGCAGTACTTC. Translated, it gives CASSQGLAGVNEQYF.

The gene calls are TRBV5-6 and TRBJ2-2; unclear D gene. The V end was cut by 3 bases, the J end by 2 bases, with 5 bases between. The CDR3 sequence is 13 residues long. Germline CDR1 SGHDT, CDR2 YYEEEE. The DNA for the CDR3 is TGTGCCAGCAGCTCTACAAACACCGGGGAGCTGTTTTTT. It specifies CASSSTNTGELFF.

This chain connects TRBV5-1 to TRBJ2-3, with 9 nucleotides matching TRBD2. The germline V gene encodes CDR1 SGHRS and CDR2 YFSETQ. Germline trimming cut 3 bases from V and 0 bases from J; bases unmatched to any gene: 5. This CDR3 has 16 residues. This CDR3 is CASSSGLAKSTDTQYF. The CDR3 nucleotides are TGCGCCAGCAGCTCGGGACTAGCCAAGAGCACAGATACGCAGTATTTT.

The V and J genes are TRBV19 and TRBJ2-3, with D uncertain. Trimming shortened V by 3 bases and J by 0 bases, and 7 bases separated the two germline ends. The length of the CDR3 is 14 residues. CDR1 LNHDA and CDR2 SQIVND come from the germline V gene (reference sequence). DNA of the CDR3: TGTGCCAGTAGTATTGGCCGAAGCACAGATACGCAGTATTTT. It encodes CASSIGRSTDTQYF.

This sequence joins TRBV5-6 and TRBJ1-1; maybe TRBD1 (5 bases). The CDR3 sequence is 13 residues long. The germline V and J ends were trimmed by 6 bases and 1 base, with 10 bases remaining between them. Germline assignment: CDR1 SGHDT and CDR2 YYEEEE. CDR3 in DNA: TGTGCCAGCACCGCTACAGGGAACACTGAAGCTTTCTTT. This sequence encodes CASTATGNTEAFF.

This rearrangement joins TRBV6-1 to TRBJ2-7, with D tentatively TRBD1 (6 bases). V was clipped by 7 bases and J by 2 bases, with 15 bases between them. CDR1 is MNHNS and CDR2 is SASEGT in the germline V gene. There are 14 residues in the CDR3. The CDR3 coding sequence is TGTGCCAGCATCCCAGGACAGCCGACCTACGAGCAGTACTTC. Its protein is CASIPGQPTYEQYF.

V and J are TRBV10-3 and TRBJ1-2; 9 nucleotides match TRBD1. This CDR3 comprises 13 residues. Trimming removed 11 bases from V and 1 base from J; junction bases left unmatched: 5. CDR1 and CDR2 from the germline V gene are ENHRY and SYGVKD. The CDR3 nucleotides read TGTGCCTTCCGGGACAGGGTTAACTATGGCTACACCTTC. Amino acids: CAFRDRVNYGYTF.

The rearrangement links TRBV9 to TRBJ1-3; D might be TRBD1 (6 bases). CDR3 length: 17 residues. V lost 4 bases and J 0 bases, leaving 17 bases between the germline ends. Germline V gene lookup returns CDR1 SGDLS and CDR2 YYNGEE. The chain's CDR3 is CASSPRIPGASGNTIYF. In nucleotides, the CDR3 is TGTGCCAGCAGCCCCCGGATCCCAGGGGCCTCTGGAAACACCATATATTTT. The full variable domain, in which reference TRBV9 and TRBJ1-3 provide the parts outside the CDR3, is DSGVTQTPKHLITATGQRVTLRCSPRSGDLSVYWYQQSLDQGLQFLIQYYNGEERAKGNILERFSAQQFPDLHSELNLSSLELGDSALYFCASSPRIPGASGNTIYFGEGSWLTVV.

V gene TRBV29-1 combines with J gene TRBJ1-2; 7 nucleotides line up with TRBD1. J lost 8 bases, V lost 7 bases, and 7 bases had no gene match. CDR3 length: 11 residues. Germline loops: CDR1 SQVTM, CDR2 ANQGSEA. CDR3 nucleotides: TGCAGCGCCGGGACAGCTTGGGGCTACACCTTC. Translating it yields CSAGTAWGYTF.

The chain employs TRBV30 and TRBJ1-5; TRBD1 is a possible D gene (5 bases). Germline V gives CDR1 GTSNPN, CDR2 SVGIG (reference sequence). The CDR3 spans 13 residues. Trimming removed 1 base at V and 9 bases at J, with 13 bases between. The CDR3 loop reads CAWSDQGPRPQHF. In DNA form, the CDR3 reads TGTGCCTGGAGTGATCAGGGCCCTCGGCCCCAGCATTTT.

The rearrangement uses TRBV11-1 and TRBJ2-5; 7 nucleotides line up with TRBD1. Germline V gene sequence: CDR1 SGHAT, CDR2 FQDESV (reference sequence). The junction had 11 bases not matched to a gene; V was cut back by 5 bases and J by 5 bases. CDR3 length: 15 amino acids. As DNA, the CDR3 is TGTGCCAGCAGCCGTAGGGACAGTTTGTGGGAGACCCAGTACTTC. As protein: CASSRRDSLWETQYF.

This clone has a single count. V usage is TRBV6-5 and J usage is TRBJ2-7; tentative D call: TRBD2 (7 bases). The CDR3 is 15 residues long. V was shortened by 6 bases and J by 4 bases, with 19 bases between the two germline ends. Germline lookup yields CDR1 MNHEY and CDR2 SVGAGI. CDR3 amino acids: CASSPMGGLSYEQYF. The CDR3 DNA follows: TGTGCCAGCAGCCCTATGGGGGGGCTCAGTTACGAGCAGTACTTC.

The chain uses TRBV18 and TRBJ2-4; the D gene is possibly TRBD1 (6 bases). V lost 6 bases and J lost 14, with 17 bases in between. Germline CDR1 is KGHSH and CDR2 is LQKENI. The CDR3 is 12 amino acids. The CDR3 nucleotides read TGTGCCAGCTCTTCCGGGGACACCATAGAGTACTTC. This sequence encodes CASSSGDTIEYF.

This clone was observed a single time. This sequence joins TRBV6-6 and TRBJ1-4; D call uncertain. CDR1 MNHNY and CDR2 SVGAGI come from the germline V gene (reference sequence). The CDR3 length is 15 residues. Trimming left V 2 bases short and J 0 bases short, with 7 bases between. The CDR3 DNA sequence: TGTGCCAGCAGTTACATCTCAGCAACTAATGAAAAACTGTTTTTT. Translated, it gives CASSYISATNEKLFF.

This chain uses TRBV9 with TRBJ1-4; possibly TRBD1 for D (6 bases). Trimming pared 0 bases from V and 7 bases from J, leaving 13 bases between. Looked up from germline, CDR1 is SGDLS and CDR2 is YYNGEE. This CDR3 has 15 residues. CDR3 loop: CASSVGRRGGEKLFF. As DNA, the CDR3 is TGTGCCAGCAGCGTAGGGCGGAGGGGGGGTGAAAAACTGTTTTTT.

The chain employs TRBV5-4 and TRBJ2-3; 8 bases fit TRBD2. This CDR3 spans 15 amino acids. The V gene end was trimmed by 3 bases and the J gene end by 2 bases; junction bases not matched to a gene: 5. From germline, CDR1 is SGHNT and CDR2 YYREEE (reference sequence). CDR3 coding DNA: TGTGCCAGCAGCTCCTTTAGCGGGACCACAGATACGCAGTATTTT. Translation gives CASSSFSGTTDTQYF.

The rearrangement joins TRBV6-6 to TRBJ2-7; D possibly corresponds to TRBD2 (6 bases). Germline loops: CDR1 MNHNY, CDR2 SVGAGI (reference sequence). The length of the CDR3 is 13 residues. V was clipped by 8 bases and J by 0 bases, with 11 bases between them. The CDR3 spells CASGTPSSYEQYF. CDR3 sequence (DNA): TGTGCCAGCGGGACTCCTAGCTCCTACGAGCAGTACTTC.

The chain joins TRBV30 to TRBJ1-1; TRBD1 aligns across 7 bases. Germline V CDR1 and CDR2: GTSNPN, SVGIG (reference sequence). Trimming removed 4 bases from V and 7 bases from J; junction bases left unmatched: 15. The CDR3 length is 15 residues. CDR3 amino acids: CAWKNPGTVPFEAFF. The DNA of the CDR3 is TGTGCCTGGAAAAATCCCGGGACAGTTCCTTTTGAAGCTTTCTTT.

The chain employs TRBV10-1 and TRBJ1-1; 8 bases fit TRBD1. There are 14 residues in the CDR3. Germline lookup yields CDR1 WNHNN and CDR2 SYGVQD (reference sequence). Trimming at V came to 10 bases and at J to 0 bases, leaving 7 bases not matched to a gene. CDR3 amino acids: CANRTGRVNTEAFF. CDR3 sequence (DNA): TGCGCCAATAGGACAGGGCGGGTGAACACTGAAGCTTTCTTT.

The genes are TRBV14 and TRBJ2-5; 10 bases map to TRBD2. The length of the CDR3 is 15 residues. The V and J ends lost 6 bases and 7 bases, in that order; junction bases with no gene match: 11. The germline V gene has CDR1 SGHDN and CDR2 FVKESK. The CDR3: CASSATSGALRTQYF. CDR3 bases: TGTGCCAGCAGTGCAACTAGCGGGGCCCTTCGGACCCAGTACTTC.